Below, one T cell receptor beta chain is given with its context. Its antigen is still unknown. At one end the junction does not follow the germline gene, possibly because of a read error. This specimen comes from a study of OX40 agonist ivuxolimab in advanced cancers. In the study overall: Intravenous ivuxolimab was administered to patients every 2 weeks at 0.01 to 10 mg/kg. Partial responses were achieved by three patients, one with hepatocellular carcinoma and two with cutaneous melanoma. The study's findings and limits: Among expanded peripheral T cells, antigen specificity went undetermined. CD4+ and CD8+ T cells in blood underwent clonal expansion by week 6 at 0.1 to 3.0 mg/kg.

Sequenced by immunoSEQ multiplex PCR; TCRdb stores in-frame clones only, minus some. Among about 95,000 clones listed, 89% were seen once. This sample comprised CD4+ or CD8+ T cells sorted from blood, obtained in a trial of the OX40 agonist ivuxolimab. This clonotype was sampled from an adult with an advanced solid tumor such as melanoma, head and neck, liver or kidney cancer.

The CDR3 nucleotides read TGTGCTAGCAGCCCCGGTGGGCCACTTGGTGGAGATACGCAGTATTTT. This encodes CASSPGGPLGGDTQYF. This rearrangement joins TRBV7-7 to TRBJ2-3; D unclear. The CDR3 spans 16 residues. CDR1 and CDR2 (germline): SSHAT, FNYEAQ (reference sequence).